This TCR beta chain was identified in a study of cytomegalovirus exposure and HLA in healthy donors (dated by TCRdb to the late 2010s). Context from the whole study: According to an earlier analysis of 587 of the donors, roughly 180 million T cells yielded approximately 120 million unique TCR beta sequences and less than 300 Gb of sequence data. Approximately 300 gigabases of sequencing data and around 88 million unique TCR sequences made up an early release that covered several hundred HLA-typed donors. Of the roughly 420 genotyped donors, approximately 80% were placed in the genetic ancestry cluster associated with self-reported Caucasian donors. The study aimed to test whether cataloging public T cell receptors could reveal signatures of past pathogen exposure. The T cell repertoires of 666 subjects were profiled by immunosequencing and related to cytomegalovirus serostatus. In addition to the first cohort of 650 to 800 subjects, a separate validation cohort of around 110 different subjects was used. To predict cytomegalovirus infection status, the study combined high-throughput TCR immunosequencing, statistical association of individual TCRs with disease status, and machine learning. A later analysis re-analyzed previously published TCR beta repertoires from roughly 600 donors and added high-resolution HLA genotyping to study TCR occurrence patterns. The later analysis used no new phenotypic data to find candidate immune exposures, relying instead on TCR beta sequences and their occurrence across donors. In an earlier analysis of 550 to 700 of the donors, high-throughput TCR beta sequencing was used to judge whether each TCR beta V gene segment behaved as functional or pseudogenic. Donor age, sex, ethnicity and CMV serostatus were compiled together with the repertoire data. A later genetic analysis used genome-wide SNP genotypes for about 55% of the 666 donors, treating that subset as a discovery cohort. All discovery cohort repertoires had been generated using a single sequencing platform. HLA typing included class I and class II loci at four-digit resolution. Typing coverage differed by locus: A, B, C, DRB1 and DQB1 were typed in about 620-630 donors, DQA1 in 522, DPA1 in nearly 610, and DPB1 in roughly 470. Roughly 5 DR-DQ haplotypes were handled as single units for association and clustering, since linkage in the cohort was strong. Among about 400 genotyped donors of the cohort, an average of approximately 200,000 unique TCR beta nucleotide sequences was sequenced per donor, of which about 20% were non-productive. On the study overall, not on this receptor specifically: Presence/absence analyses assumed roughly uniform sequencing depth across donors, an assumption that may not hold. The only immune exposure information available for the cohort was CMV serostatus. A further reported finding was that TCR beta sequences accurately predicted the HLA-A and HLA-B alleles for most subjects in the first cohort. The earlier analysis of some 540 of the donors excluded about 16 rarely observed V segments, including chromosome 9 orphons, because counts were too low. In a later analysis, the rate of TCR association differed among HLA loci, with DRB1 alleles having the most associated TCRs and HLA-C alleles having the fewest. In a later genetic analysis, a missense DCLRE1C variant was associated with V-gene and J-gene trimming of TCR beta chains, and the association was replicated in an independent cohort. Broadly in line with IMGT annotations, most TCR beta V segments showed up in productive rearrangements about 87% or about 30% of the time in an earlier analysis of 587 of the donors. In vitro tests confirmed that three of the cytomegalovirus-associated TCR beta chains recognize cytomegalovirus antigens. According to a later analysis, parvovirus B19, influenza, CMV and Epstein-Barr virus appeared linked to several top co-occurrence clusters. Assigning TCR associations to individual alleles was difficult when HLA alleles, especially DR and DQ, strongly co-occurred. The classifier was reported to diagnose cytomegalovirus status with high specificity and sensitivity in both the original cohort and the validation cohort. According to a later analysis, most CMV-associated TCR beta chains appeared to be HLA-restricted, and the HLA associations seemed to be driven largely by CMV exposure. In a later analysis, HLA-associated TCR beta chains showed more clonal expansion and lower generation probabilities than non-associated chains that were equally common. According to the authors, the approach could potentially be generalized to other disease states and immunological phenotypes. Because HLA typing was missing for some donors at each locus, association tests included only the typed subset. The cohort was sequenced for TCR beta chains only, and without alpha or paired-chain data the features that could be detected were limited. Most TCR sequences were seen in very few donors, while some public TCRs were found in many individuals. A cluster of highly shared sequence variants was judged likely to represent a technical artifact of the sequencing pipeline. Compared with the roughly 600-donor mean, donors in an Asian-associated ancestry cluster had fewer N-insertions in productive TCRs, according to a later genetic analysis. Specific HLA alleles were associated with 16,951 TCR beta sequences at a false discovery rate of 0.05 in a later analysis. Linkage disequilibrium might explain the correlated functional status among segregating V segments, but an unknown experimental factor could not be excluded. A total of 150 or so TCR beta chains were listed by the study as associated with cytomegalovirus.

Libraries were prepared through the immunoSEQ multiplex PCR assay. For the multiplex PCR, a mixture combining 60 forward primers for TCR Vbeta segments and 13 reverse primers for TCR Jbeta segments was used. The CDR3 region of rearranged TCR beta genes was amplified from genomic DNA by a multiplex PCR assay. The Illumina HiSeq System was used to sequence the amplified TCR beta libraries as 87-base-pair reads. The published analysis was carried out like this. Across the 670 or so repertoires, a later analysis counted 80 million or so unique TCR beta chains, approximately 12 million of which were shared by at least two donors. Raw reads were error-corrected and collapsed into unique sequences with a nearest-neighbor algorithm that merged closely related sequences to remove PCR and sequencing errors. Alignment of CDR3 sequences to IMGT reference sequences was used to assign V, D and J gene segments. Each retained sequence needed at least a six-nucleotide match to both a V gene segment and a J gene segment. A rearrangement was called productive if the CDR3 had no stop codons and remained in frame with V and J, and every other rearrangement was called non-productive. CDR3 was defined according to IMGT convention as the region running from the second conserved V-encoded cysteine to the conserved J-encoded phenylalanine. The earlier analysis of about 570 of the donors excluded any sequence lacking an unambiguous match to a single V gene segment. In an earlier analysis of roughly 600 of the donors, a V segment was called functional when productive rearrangements were above 56.7%, and segregating when the standard deviation between donors exceeded 5%. A statistical classification framework was developed to diagnose cytomegalovirus status using the catalog of TCR beta chain sequences. V and J gene assignment, in a later analysis, came from comparing TCR nucleotide sequences with IMGT/GENE-DB human TR gene sequences. Using the TCRdist pipeline, a later analysis assigned CDR3 sequences along with most-parsimonious VDJ recombination scenarios. In a later analysis, every TCR beta chain was defined by the combination of its CDR3 amino acid sequence and its V-gene family, and reads without a unique V-gene family were dropped. A later analysis removed 450 to 600 highly shared, low-generation-probability nucleotide sequences to deal with suspected cross-contamination and a sequencing artifact. In a later analysis, a clonal expansion index for each public chain was calculated from normalized within-repertoire ranks of inferred template counts. Generation probabilities in a later analysis came from a VDJ recombination model fitted to out-of-frame rearrangements, and those results were checked against IGoR. Hypergeometric tests were used in a later analysis to score TCR-TCR, TCR-HLA and TCR-CMV co-occurrence, with a repertoire-size bias correction applied to the TCR pairs. False discovery rates were estimated in a later analysis by permuting HLA or CMV assignments 20 times. In a later analysis, co-occurring TCRs were grouped with DBSCAN, and TCRdist sequence similarity was added when clustering was performed within HLA-allele-positive subsets. Co-occurrence clustering excluded repertoires with fewer than 30,000 or more than 120,000 public chains, plus five with anomalous nucleotide sharing. TCRdb provides this immuneACCESS table in a form limited to in-frame rearrangements. Some clones are lacking; in checked studies, under half of them reflect an unresolved V gene, and why the rest are absent is not known. V and J calls and clone size are as listed in that table; D and trimming were resolved from the DNA. The sample includes approximately 100,000 clones, with around 9.1% observed a single time. The top ten hold more than 5% of the sample.

The cohort consisted of approximately 690 healthy bone marrow donors. All cohort members were sampled while nominally healthy, although unrecorded immune exposures were likely present. The donor was CMV seropositive and belonged to the group of some 290 seropositive cohort members. A peripheral blood sample was provided by each donor, and peripheral blood mononuclear cells were used for TCR beta sequencing. The Qiagen DNeasy Blood Extraction Kit was used to extract genomic DNA from the blood cell samples. On this clone itself: What antigen it recognizes has not been identified. Per-base quality was not reported, and no clone a single base away is much larger than it.

The receptor was derived from a man aged 40-49 years in good health and CMV-seropositive. The source material was PBMCs.

DNA sequence: TGTGCCTGGAGAGCAGGGATCCTAATGAACACTGAAGCTTTCTTT. Its product reads: CAWRAGILMNTEAFF. The chain links TRBV30 with TRBJ1-1, with TRBD1 tentatively as D gene (5 bases match). CDR1 and CDR2, per the germline V gene (reference sequence), are GTSNPN and SVGIG. From the cysteine through the phenylalanine, the CDR3 covers 15 amino acids. Only the CDR3 region is kept as DNA, spanning 45 bases read in frame from base 1. Trimming removed 3 bases from V and 0 bases from J, leaving 14 bases between the germline ends.